The text below deals with one T cell receptor beta chain. The target of this receptor is not known. This may come from a read error, since a much larger clone is one base off. These data are taken from a study of response to subunit inactivated influenza vaccine (dated by TCRdb to 2017 to 2018). With respect to the entire study: The study used deep quantitative T cell receptor repertoire profiling to track responses to a trivalent subunit inactivated influenza vaccine.

From its cysteine to its phenylalanine, the CDR3 spans 20 amino acids. Only the CDR3 DNA is retained, 60 bases long and in frame from the first base. The germline V gene sets CDR1 to SGHVS and CDR2 to FQNEAQ. Broad study findings and their caveats: The authors proposed that each seasonal influenza vaccination may bring in only a limited number of new T cells.

The library was built by means of RT-PCR. Instrument on record: Illumina HiSeq 2500. Through fastp at Q25 and MiXCR, TCRdb rebuilt clones from the public reads, retaining in-frame beta chains. Each CDR3 protein appears once, grouped with its most common genes and DNA. The sample table records more than 400,000 distinct CDR3 sequences; 6.5% to 8% of these occur just once. The ten most abundant clones make up approximately 14% of the sample. The receptor comes from a man aged 50 to 69 who received an inactivated influenza vaccine. Donor details come from another sample of the same person, matched by shared clones. This chain is built from TRBV7-8 and TRBJ2-1; the junction holds 8 bases that match TRBD1. The sequencing used PBMCs from blood, collected around 25 months after vaccination. CDR3 region: CASSQGADRTSLSSYNKQFF. DNA sequence: TGTGCCAGCAGCCAGGGGGCGGACAGAACTTCCTTGAGCTCCTACAATAAGCAGTTCTTC.